These T cell receptor beta chains were read from a single sample in a study of blood T cell repertoires in COVID-19. Sequencing was performed with immunoSEQ multiplex PCR; in TCRdb, only in-frame clones are kept and a portion is missing. The data contain approximately 200,000 clones, around 79% of them singletons. The sequencing input was peripheral blood. The receptors were gathered from a woman between 50 and 59 years old with acute or convalescent COVID-19. Each CDR3 is given with its conserved first and last residue. The order of the fields is V gene, clone size, D gene, J gene, CDR3 DNA, CDR3 protein. A D gene is named only where the DNA matches it firmly. Clone size, where shown, is once, few, many, or a class for clones that have expanded.

TRBV6-5	.	.	TRBJ1-2	TGTGCCAGCAGTTACGCCCCGTCGGGGGTTACTGGCTACACCTTC	CASSYAPSGVTGYTF
TRBV6-5	.	TRBD2	TRBJ2-7	TGTGCCAGCAGTTACTCGAGTAGCGGGGCTTCCTACGAGCAGTACTTC	CASSYSSSGASYEQYF
TRBV11-2	once	TRBD1	TRBJ2-7	TGTGCCAGCAGCCTATTAGGACAGGGTCTTCTGGCGACCTACGAGCAGTACTTC	CASSLLGQGLLATYEQYF
TRBV5-1	few	.	TRBJ1-2	TGCGCCAGCGCTACGGTCGGCTACACCTTC	CASATVGYTF
TRBV5-1	.	TRBD2	TRBJ2-1	TGCGCCAGCAGGCGCGGGAGCTACAATGAGCAGTTCTTC	CASRRGSYNEQFF
TRBV12-3/TRBV12-4	once	.	TRBJ1-2	TGTGCCAGCAGTTTAGATGAGTATGGCTACACCTTC	CASSLDEYGYTF
TRBV2	.	TRBD1	TRBJ1-1	TGTGCCAGCCGGGTAGAGGAGGGGGCGACTGAAGCTTTCTTT	CASRVEEGATEAFF
TRBV5-1	.	TRBD1	TRBJ2-7	TGCGCCAGCAGCATCCAGGACAGGGCGGAGGAGCAGTACTTC	CASSIQDRAEEQYF
TRBV6-2/TRBV6-3	.	.	TRBJ2-7	TGTGCCAGCAGCTCCAGGGCTGGAGAGCAGTACTTC	CASSSRAGEQYF
TRBV6-5	.	.	TRBJ1-4	TGTGCCAGCAGGGCGACAGTGAATGAAAAACTGTTTTTT	CASRATVNEKLFF
TRBV5-5	.	TRBD1	TRBJ1-5	TGTGCCAGCAGCTTGGTTCGACAGGGGGCTCAGCCCCAGCATTTT	CASSLVRQGAQPQHF
TRBV15	few	.	TRBJ1-5	TGTGCCACCAGCAGACTTTATCAGCCCCAGCATTTT	CATSRLYQPQHF
TRBV5-1	.	TRBD1	TRBJ2-7	TGCGCCAGCAGCTTGAACAGGGGATCCTACGAGCAGTACTTC	CASSLNRGSYEQYF
TRBV7-9	.	TRBD2	TRBJ2-7	TGTGCCAGCAGCTTAGGAGAAGGACTAGGGGCCTACGAGCAGTACTTC	CASSLGEGLGAYEQYF
TRBV28	.	TRBD2	TRBJ2-7	TGTGCCAGCAGTTTGGGGAGGGAGGAATACGAGCAGTACTTC	CASSLGREEYEQYF
TRBV3-1/TRBV3-2	.	.	TRBJ2-7	TGTGCCAGCAGCCAAGATCTTCGCTACGAGCAGTACTTC	CASSQDLRYEQYF
TRBV11-2	once	TRBD1	TRBJ1-5	TGTGCCAGCAGCTTAGATCACGGGACAGGGTATCAGCCCCAGCATTTT	CASSLDHGTGYQPQHF
TRBV10-3	.	.	TRBJ1-4	TGTGCCATCAGTGAAATGGCGGTTGAAAAACTGTTTTTT	CAISEMAVEKLFF
TRBV7-9	once	TRBD1	TRBJ1-6	TGTGCCAGCAGTCCGTGGACAGGGGGTTCACCCCTCCACTTT	CASSPWTGGSPLHF
TRBV7-9	once	TRBD1	TRBJ2-7	TGTGCCAGCAGCCGAACCGGGACAGGGAGCTACGAGCAGTACTTC	CASSRTGTGSYEQYF
TRBV24-1	.	TRBD2	TRBJ2-1	TGTGCCACCAGTTCGGGGGGATTGGACAATGAGCAGTTCTTC	CATSSGGLDNEQFF
TRBV5-8	.	TRBD1	TRBJ1-5	TGTGCCAGCAGCGGACACGGACAGGGGGACAATCAGCCCCAGCATTTT	CASSGHGQGDNQPQHF
TRBV30	few	.	TRBJ2-4	TGTGCCTGGAGTGTCCCGGGGGGCAGGAACATTCAGTACTTC	CAWSVPGGRNIQYF
TRBV25-1	.	TRBD1	TRBJ1-6	TGTGCCAGCAGTCCCCAGGGGGCAGGGAATTCACCCCTCCACTTT	CASSPQGAGNSPLHF
TRBV5-6	.	TRBD1	TRBJ2-1	TGTGCCAGCAGCTTGTGGGACAGAGCCTACAATGAGCAGTTCTTC	CASSLWDRAYNEQFF
TRBV3-1/TRBV3-2	.	.	TRBJ1-1	TGTGCCAGCAGCCAAGATCGGGTCACTGAAGCTTTCTTT	CASSQDRVTEAFF
TRBV20-1	.	.	TRBJ1-1	TGCAGTGCGGTCCGGGCCGAGGGAGCTTTCTTT	CSAVRAEGAFF
TRBV6-6	.	.	TRBJ1-1	TGTGCCAGCAGTTACAACAGGCTGAACACTGAAGCTTTCTTT	CASSYNRLNTEAFF
TRBV2	.	TRBD1	TRBJ1-1	TGTGCCAGCAGTGCCGGGACAGGGCCGAACACTGAAGCTTTCTTT	CASSAGTGPNTEAFF
TRBV9	.	.	TRBJ1-1	TGTGCCAGCAGCGTAGGAGATTCGGGACAGAACACTGAAGCTTTCTTT	CASSVGDSGQNTEAFF
TRBV7-9	.	TRBD1	TRBJ2-3	TGTGCCAGCAGCCGGGACAGAGTCACAGATACGCAGTATTTT	CASSRDRVTDTQYF
TRBV10-3	few	.	TRBJ2-3	TGTGCCATCAAGGGCGCAGGGGCCGGAGATACGCAGTATTTT	CAIKGAGAGDTQYF
TRBV19	.	TRBD1	TRBJ2-3	TGTGCCAGTAGTATTCCAGGGACAGGGGTTAAAGATACGCAGTATTTT	CASSIPGTGVKDTQYF
TRBV6-5	.	TRBD1	TRBJ1-1	TGTGCCAGCAGTTACTCCGGGGCCAGGGGGACTGAAGCTTTCTTT	CASSYSGARGTEAFF
TRBV28	.	.	TRBJ1-5	TGTGCCAGCAGTTCCAGGGTCCCTGGGCAGCCCCAGCATTTT	CASSSRVPGQPQHF
TRBV6-1	.	.	TRBJ1-2	TGTGCCAGCAGTGAAGCTTCAGGGGCGAAGTCGGTAAGAGGCTACACCTTC	CASSEASGAKSVRGYTF
TRBV2	.	TRBD2	TRBJ2-1	TGTGCCAGCAGTTCTAGCGGGGGGGCCGGCTACAATGAGCAGTTCTTC	CASSSSGGAGYNEQFF
TRBV7-8	.	TRBD2	TRBJ2-3	TGTGCCAGCAGCTCCCCACTCGGGACTAGCGGGAGGGGTAGCACAGATACGCAGTATTTT	CASSSPLGTSGRGSTDTQYF
TRBV18	.	TRBD2	TRBJ2-3	TGTGCCAGCTCACCTTACCCGGGACTAGAGACGGGGGATACGCAGTATTTT	CASSPYPGLETGDTQYF
TRBV19	.	TRBD2	TRBJ2-7	TGTGCCAGTAGTTCCCAGCGGGGGGCCGAGCAGTACTTC	CASSSQRGAEQYF
TRBV7-9	.	.	TRBJ2-3	TGTGCCAGCAGCTTACCCCCTCGCGGAGACCCCACAGATACGCAGTATTTT	CASSLPPRGDPTDTQYF
TRBV7-2	.	.	TRBJ2-1	TGTGCCAGCAGCTTAGTTCTTGCCAAGAGTAACAATGAGCAGTTCTTC	CASSLVLAKSNNEQFF
TRBV11-3	once	.	TRBJ2-2	TGTGCCAGCAGTGATCCCTATCACACCGGGGAGCTGTTTTTT	CASSDPYHTGELFF
TRBV30	.	.	TRBJ1-2	TGTGCCTCGGAACACCTGAGGTCTGGCTACACCTTC	CASEHLRSGYTF
TRBV27	.	.	TRBJ1-1	TGTGCCAGCAGTTTATCGAGGGCTGGGAACACTGAAGCTTTCTTT	CASSLSRAGNTEAFF
TRBV10-3	once	TRBD1	TRBJ1-2	TGTGCCATCAGACCGGGACAGGGGATGGACTATGGCTACACCTTC	CAIRPGQGMDYGYTF
TRBV21-1	.	.	TRBJ1-6	TGTGCCAGCAGCAAACAGGGTACCTATAATTCACCCCTCCACTTT	CASSKQGTYNSPLHF
TRBV9	.	.	TRBJ1-4	TGTGCCAGCTCCCGGGCGGGAACAGATGAAAAACTGTTTTTT	CASSRAGTDEKLFF
TRBV30	once	TRBD1	TRBJ1-5	TGTGCCTGCCAGGGGACAGGGAATATCCAGCCCCAGCATTTT	CACQGTGNIQPQHF
TRBV9	few	TRBD1	TRBJ1-6	TGTGCCAGCAGCATGGGGACAGCTTATAATTCACCCCTCCACTTT	CASSMGTAYNSPLHF
TRBV5-5	.	.	TRBJ1-4	TGTGCCAGCAGCTTCCGAACAGGGCGCGCAACTAATGAAAAACTGTTTTTT	CASSFRTGRATNEKLFF
TRBV24-1	few	TRBD1	TRBJ1-2	TGTGCCACCAGTGGCTCTAGTAGGGACAGTATCTATGGCTACACCTTC	CATSGSSRDSIYGYTF